Listed here are 3 T cell receptor beta chains from one sample, sequenced in a study of blood T cell repertoires in COVID-19. Sequencing used immunoSEQ multiplex PCR; TCRdb keeps in-frame clones, though not all of them. This sample has some 170,000 clones, with around 84% found just once. Sequencing was done on a sample of peripheral blood. These receptors originate from a woman of 80 years or more with acute or convalescent COVID-19.

This chain connects TRBV6-2 or TRBV6-3 to TRBJ2-2, with unresolved D. Germline CDR1 is MNHEY and CDR2 is SVGEGT. There are 16 residues in the CDR3. Trimming cost V 0 bases and J 2 bases, with 10 bases left between them. The CDR3 DNA reads as TGTGCCAGCAGTTACTCGTCAACAGTTAACACCGGGGAGCTGTTTTTT. Translation gives CASSYSSTVNTGELFF.

This chain connects TRBV5-4 to TRBJ1-1; D gene uncertain. The CDR3 is 15 amino acids. Per germline, CDR1 SGHNT and CDR2 YYREEE (reference sequence). V was clipped by 2 bases and J by 6 bases, with 17 bases between them. In DNA, the CDR3 is TGTGCCAGCAGCTTCACGCCGGGAAATGGCGCTGAAGCTTTCTTT. Protein product: CASSFTPGNGAEAFF.

To note about this clone: The germline gene is not matched at one end of the junction; a read error may be the cause. The J gene is TRBJ2-6, the V gene TRBV11-2; 7 bases line up with TRBD1. There are 12 residues in the CDR3. CDR1 and CDR2 from the germline V gene are SGHAT and FQNNGV. CDR3: CASSVDRAVLTF. The CDR3 coding sequence is TGTGCCAGCAGCGTAGACAGGGCCGTCCTGACTTTC.